The 6 T cell receptor beta chains presented below share a single source sample, sequenced in a study of T cell responses to AZD1222 COVID-19 vaccine. Sequencing used immunoSEQ multiplex PCR; TCRdb keeps in-frame clones, though not all of them. The sample has 70,000 or so clones; approximately 89% are singletons. The sample here was peripheral blood, taken on day 0 of AZD1222 vaccination. These receptors were collected from an adult in good health.

The chain is built from TRBV11-2 and TRBJ1-2, with D maybe TRBD1 (6 bases). The CDR3 consists of 14 residues. V was shortened by 0 bases and J by 3 bases, with 8 bases between the two germline ends. Germline CDR1 and CDR2: SGHAT and FQNNGV. The CDR3 nucleotides read TGTGCCAGCAGCTTAGATACAGGGTACTATGGCTACACCTTC. It translates to CASSLDTGYYGYTF.

This clone has a single count. The CDR3 DNA reads as TGTGCCAGCAGCACAGGATGGGAAACCGGGGCACCCCTCCACTTT. Translated, it gives CASSTGWETGAPLHF. The rearrangement links TRBV3-1 (or the pseudogene TRBV3-2) to TRBJ1-6; the D gene is possibly TRBD1 (5 bases). Trimming removed 5 bases at V and 11 bases at J, with 19 bases between. The CDR3 extends over 15 amino acids. The germline V gene encodes CDR1 LGHDT and CDR2 YNNKEL (reference sequence).

The chain carries TRBV27 and TRBJ1-2, with 11 bases fitting TRBD1. This CDR3 spans 14 amino acids. Germline CDR1 reads MNHEY; CDR2 reads SMNVEV (reference sequence). The ends lost 7 bases at V and 4 bases at J; junction bases unmatched: 5. The CDR3 sequence is CASTRTGGSYGYTF. The CDR3 coding sequence is TGTGCCAGCACTCGGACAGGGGGCAGCTATGGCTACACCTTC.

The chain combines TRBV3-1 (or the pseudogene TRBV3-2) with TRBJ2-7; tentatively, D is TRBD1 (5 bases). V dropped 5 bases and J dropped 0 bases, with 11 bases sitting between them. The CDR3 is made up of 14 amino acids. CDR1 and CDR2 from the germline V gene are LGHDT and YNNKEL (reference sequence). This CDR3 is CASSSPTVSYEQYF. In nucleotides, the CDR3 is TGTGCCAGCAGCTCCCCGACAGTCTCCTACGAGCAGTACTTC.

In this sample, this clone turned up once. The chain employs TRBV4-1 and TRBJ2-7, with 7 bases lining up with TRBD1. V trimming: 3 bases; J trimming: 0 bases; junction bases outside the gene matches: 5. The CDR3 is 15 amino acids. Per the germline V gene, CDR1 is MGHRA and CDR2 is YSYEKL. The CDR3 region has the DNA TGCGCCAGCAGCCACCAGACAGGGAACTCCTACGAGCAGTACTTC. Residues: CASSHQTGNSYEQYF.

This chain joins TRBV28 and TRBJ1-5; 7 bases fit TRBD1. CDR3 size: 13 residues. CDR1 and CDR2 (germline): MDHEN, SYDVKM. V lost 6 bases, J lost 4 bases, and 3 bases stayed unmatched. CDR3 nucleotide sequence: TGTGCCAGCAGCCTGGACAGGAATCAGCCCCAGCATTTT. Its translation is CASSLDRNQPQHF. Filled out from reference TRBV28 and TRBJ1-5, the complete variable domain reads DVKVTQSSRYLVKRTGEKVFLECVQDMDHENMFWYRQDPGLGLRLIYFSYDVKMKEKGDIPEGYSVSREKKERFSLILESASTNQTSMYLCASSLDRNQPQHFGDGTRLSIL.